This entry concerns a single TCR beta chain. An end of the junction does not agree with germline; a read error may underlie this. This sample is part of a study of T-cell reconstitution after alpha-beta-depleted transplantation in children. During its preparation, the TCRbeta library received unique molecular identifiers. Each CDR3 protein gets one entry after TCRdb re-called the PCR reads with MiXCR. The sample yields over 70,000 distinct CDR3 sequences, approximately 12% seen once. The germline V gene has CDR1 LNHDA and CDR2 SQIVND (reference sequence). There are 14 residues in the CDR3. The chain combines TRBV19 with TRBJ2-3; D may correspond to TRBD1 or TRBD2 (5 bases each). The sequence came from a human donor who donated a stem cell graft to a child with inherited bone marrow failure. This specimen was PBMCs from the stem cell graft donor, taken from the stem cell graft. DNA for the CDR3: TGTGCCAGCAGTACGGGGACCGGGGCAGATACGCAGTATTTT. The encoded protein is CASSTGTGADTQYF.